This T cell receptor (beta chain) originates from a study of OX40 agonist ivuxolimab in advanced cancers. About the study as a whole: Ivuxolimab was a fully human IgG2 agonistic monoclonal antibody targeting the costimulatory receptor OX40 (CD134). The paper describes the monotherapy dose-escalation part (N of about 55 patients) of the phase I trial of ivuxolimab. Prior anti-PD-1, anti-PD-L1 or anti-CTLA-4 therapy was permitted, and checkpoint inhibitors had been received by around 39% of dose-escalation patients. In the dose-escalation cohort, 82.7% of patients were male, and the mean age was approximately 64 years, with a range of about 20 to 90. Partial responses occurred in three dose-escalation patients, of whom one had hepatocellular carcinoma and two had cutaneous melanoma. Of the approximately 50 dose-escalation patients, hepatocellular carcinoma was present in some 19, melanoma in around 15, renal cell carcinoma in 9 and head and neck cancer in 9. Intravenous ivuxolimab was administered to patients every 2 weeks at six dose levels: 0.01, 0.1, 0.3, 1.5, 3 and 10 mg/kg. The point of sequencing TCRbeta in the periphery was to test whether ivuxolimab changed TCR sequence diversity and drove clonal T-cell expansion.

Genomic DNA was isolated from the sorted cells so that the TCRbeta CDR3 region could be sequenced. The immunoSEQ Assay was used to sequence the TCRbeta CDR3 regions. TCRdb stores this immuneACCESS table with in-frame sequences only. Part of the clones is absent; in the studies checked, under half of the shortfall reflects unresolved V genes, and no reason is known for the rest. The sample table lists some 80,000 clones, about nine tenths of them with a count of one. In total, the top ten clones hold about 0.5% of the sample. This clone was recorded once. Its antigen has not been determined. Per-nucleotide qualities are absent, and no much larger clonotype sits a single base away. Patients with a history of autoimmune disease or receiving systemic immunosuppression were excluded from the trial. In every dose cohort, peripheral blood was drawn for TCR sequencing at baseline, cycle 4 day 1, and cycle 7 day 1. The samples were taken from a phase I, first-in-human, multicenter, open-label dose-escalation trial of ivuxolimab. Adults with locally advanced or metastatic melanoma, renal cell carcinoma, hepatocellular carcinoma or head and neck squamous cell carcinoma were enrolled in the trial. Before TCR sequencing, CD4+ and CD8+ T cells were separately sorted from peripheral blood.

The investigation overall reported the following: In the 0.1-3.0 mg/kg groups, partial responders were among the patients with the lowest normalized peripheral clonal expansion, particularly in CD8+ T cells. The antigen specificity of the peripheral T cells that underwent clonal expansion was not determined. Low levels of normalized T-cell clonal expansion were also seen in some nonresponding patients. At doses of 0.1 to 3.0 mg/kg, clonal expansion of both CD4+ and CD8+ blood T cells was observed from baseline to week 6. After ivuxolimab, expanded clones were on average more numerous among CD8+ T cells than among CD4+ T cells.

Reading the germline V gene gives CDR1 MDHEN and CDR2 SYDVKM. V is clipped by 3 bases and J by 0 bases, and the sequence between their germline boundaries is 9 bases long. Its CDR3 holds 15 amino acids, cysteine through phenylalanine. The read is trimmed to its CDR3 DNA, 45 bases read in frame from base 1. The chain couples TRBV28 to TRBJ1-5, with the D gene not clear enough to name. The receptor was derived from an adult with an advanced solid tumor such as melanoma, head and neck, liver or kidney cancer. The sample was CD4+ or CD8+ T cells sorted from blood, taken in a trial of the OX40 agonist ivuxolimab. The CDR3: CASSFAVYSNQPQHF. The DNA sequence is TGTGCCAGCAGTTTCGCAGTCTATAGCAATCAGCCCCAGCATTTT.